The T cell receptor (beta chain) described here comes from a study of blood T cell repertoires in COVID-19 (dated by TCRdb to 2019 to 2021). Some background on the complete study: Samples from collaborators originated in the United States, Italy and Spain and spanned both the acute and convalescent phases of COVID-19. The material from the prospective study consisted of cDNA or gDNA derived from T cells, B-cell-depleted T cells, or PBMCs. Deeply sampled blood TCRbeta repertoires from subjects exposed to, actively infected with, or recovered from COVID-19 were included in the dataset. The repertoires were released in a freely available public database meant as a resource for research on the immune response to SARS-CoV-2. Samples were obtained from the ongoing ImmuneRACE study (first 160 participants) and from over 1,000 subjects provided by 6 global collaborators. The sample metadata nearly always contained a de-identified subject ID, COVID-19 status, age in years and sex. Where HLA class I and class II types were available, the types were taken from metadata supplied by the sample provider, not from assay-based typing. General study outcomes and caveats: The quantity of clinical and demographic metadata differed by source and by participant and was supplied without curation.

This clone was found once. Its antigen is still unknown. Qualities for individual bases were not recorded, and no much larger clone is one base off. V gives up 9 bases and J gives up 5 bases, and the segment between their germline ends measures 10 bases. Measured from the cysteine to the phenylalanine, the CDR3 is 12 residues long. Only CDR3 DNA is held: 36 bases, read in frame from base 1. Sequences SGHDN (CDR1) and FVKESK (CDR2) are obtained from the germline V gene. TCRbeta CDR3 regions were amplified from genomic DNA by means of the immunoSEQ Assay, a bias-controlled multiplex PCR. The original methods were these. The number of nucleated cells in each sample was estimated from the amplification of reference gene primers within the assay. To quantify the absolute abundance of each unique TCRbeta CDR3 rearrangement, sequence reads were collapsed and filtered. For each sample, productive Simpson clonality was calculated by taking the square root of Simpson's diversity index across productive rearrangements. As stored in TCRdb, this immuneACCESS dataset retains in-frame rearrangements with V and J assigned. A fraction of the clones does not appear; measured against another copy, unresolved V genes explain less than half of the discrepancy, and the remainder lacks a known reason. That table gives V, J and clone size, and the DNA gave D and trimming. Across this sample there are about 310,000 clones, with about 90% seen only once. Less than 3.5% of the sample belongs to the ten largest clones.

At one collaborating source in Seattle, patients were enrolled during active infection and were followed longitudinally through the course of disease. Each collaborating institution followed its own protocols to collect whole blood in K2EDTA tubes. For TCRbeta analysis, collaborators shipped samples in one of three forms: frozen whole blood, isolated PBMCs, or DNA extracted from either of those sample types. Recombination linked TRBV14 to TRBJ1-4; no confident D gene assignment can be made. The source is a woman between 25 and 40 years old with COVID-19, enrolled during active disease. Specimen: peripheral blood. The DNA reads TGTGCCAGTGGTCTAAAGAATGAAAAACTGTTTTTT. Translated, this gives CASGLKNEKLFF.